What follows describes a single T cell receptor beta chain. With 11 bases clipped from V and 10 bases from J, the junction kept 7 bases outside the gene matches. This CDR3 is built from 12 residues. The germline gives CDR1 LNHDA, CDR2 SQIVND (reference sequence). This record belongs to a study of cytomegalovirus exposure and HLA in healthy donors. The PCR contained 60 Vbeta and 13 Jbeta primers. Generated by immunoSEQ multiplex PCR, the TCRdb table keeps only in-frame clones and is missing some. The sample has 150,000 to 200,000 clones; roughly 80% are singletons. This sequence was found in a man aged 45-60 years in good health and CMV-seropositive. The chain is built from TRBV19 and TRBJ1-4; TRBD1 matches at 10 bases. The source material was PBMCs. CDR3 region: CASGTGVGKLFF. For the CDR3, the DNA is TGTGCCTCCGGGACAGGGGTTGGAAAACTGTTTTTT.